The clone carrying this T cell receptor (beta chain) came up a few times. The antigen remains undetermined. The sample belongs to a study of cytomegalovirus exposure and HLA in healthy donors. Study outcomes and limitations: A previous analysis found most TCR beta V segments productive roughly 90% or roughly 30% of the time. Confirmation was obtained in vitro that a few CMV-associated chains are specific for CMV antigens.

The germline gives CDR1 MDHEN, CDR2 SYDVKM. The CDR3 runs to 15 residues. Trimming removed 6 bases from V and 4 bases from J, with 18 bases in between. The study ran its PCR with 60 Vbeta and 13 Jbeta primers. Using immunoSEQ multiplex PCR, the repertoire was profiled, and TCRdb retains in-frame clones only, with some absent. Among 150,000 to 160,000 clones listed, around 75% were seen once. The sample consisted of PBMCs. The sequence came from a man aged 25-45 years in good health and CMV-seropositive. The rearrangement uses TRBV28 and TRBJ1-2; D might be TRBD1 (5 bases). This chain's CDR3 is CASSRNLGQGYGYTF. The CDR3, as DNA: TGTGCCAGCAGCCGAAACCTCGGGCAGGGCTATGGCTACACCTTC.